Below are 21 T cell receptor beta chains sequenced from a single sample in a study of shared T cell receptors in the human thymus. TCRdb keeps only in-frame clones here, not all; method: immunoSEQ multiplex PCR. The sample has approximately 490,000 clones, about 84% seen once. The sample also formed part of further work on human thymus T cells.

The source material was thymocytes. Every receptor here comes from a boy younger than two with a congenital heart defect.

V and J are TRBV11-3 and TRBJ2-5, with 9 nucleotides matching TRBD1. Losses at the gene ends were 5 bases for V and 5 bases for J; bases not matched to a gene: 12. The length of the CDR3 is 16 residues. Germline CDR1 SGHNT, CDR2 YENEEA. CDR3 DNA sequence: TGTGCCAGCAGCCCGACCGGGACAGGGAAAAGGGAGACCCAGTACTTC. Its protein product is CASSPTGTGKRETQYF.

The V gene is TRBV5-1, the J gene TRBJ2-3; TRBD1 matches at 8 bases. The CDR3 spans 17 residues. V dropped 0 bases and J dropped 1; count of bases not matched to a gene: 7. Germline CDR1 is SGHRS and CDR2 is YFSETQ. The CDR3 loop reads CASSLGVRQGRTDTQYF. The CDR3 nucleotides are TGCGCCAGCAGCTTGGGGGTTAGACAGGGGCGCACAGATACGCAGTATTTT.

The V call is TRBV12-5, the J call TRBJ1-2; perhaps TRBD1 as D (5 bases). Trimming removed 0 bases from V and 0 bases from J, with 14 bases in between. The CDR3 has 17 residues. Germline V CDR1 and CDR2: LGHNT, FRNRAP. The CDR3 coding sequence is TGTGCTAGTGGTTTGGTAGGGGCAGGCCGAGCTAACTATGGCTACACCTTC. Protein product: CASGLVGAGRANYGYTF.

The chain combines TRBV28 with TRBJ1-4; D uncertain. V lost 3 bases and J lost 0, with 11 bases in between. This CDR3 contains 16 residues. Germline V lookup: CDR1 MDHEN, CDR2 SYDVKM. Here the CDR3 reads CASSLQTLTTNEKLFF. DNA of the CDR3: TGTGCCAGCAGTTTGCAGACACTTACAACTAATGAAAAACTGTTTTTT.

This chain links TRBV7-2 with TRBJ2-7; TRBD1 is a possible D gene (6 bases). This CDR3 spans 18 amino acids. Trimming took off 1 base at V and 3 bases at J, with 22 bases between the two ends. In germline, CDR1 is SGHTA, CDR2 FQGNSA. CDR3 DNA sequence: TGTGCCAGCAGCTTAGGACCACCCCCCCAGCGGACAGACTACGAGCAGTACTTC. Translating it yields CASSLGPPPQRTDYEQYF.

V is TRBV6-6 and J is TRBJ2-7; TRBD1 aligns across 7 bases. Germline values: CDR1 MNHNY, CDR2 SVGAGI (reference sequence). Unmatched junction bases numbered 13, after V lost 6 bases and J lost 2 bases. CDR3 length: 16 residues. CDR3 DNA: TGTGCCAGCAGACGAGAGGACAGGACCATTCCCTACGAGCAGTACTTC. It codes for CASRREDRTIPYEQYF.

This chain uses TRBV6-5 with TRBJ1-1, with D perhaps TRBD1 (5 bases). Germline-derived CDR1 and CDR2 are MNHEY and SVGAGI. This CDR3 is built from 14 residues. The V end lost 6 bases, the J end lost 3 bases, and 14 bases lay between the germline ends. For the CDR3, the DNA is TGTGCCAGCAGCCACAGGACCCGAGACACTGAAGCTTTCTTT. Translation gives CASSHRTRDTEAFF.

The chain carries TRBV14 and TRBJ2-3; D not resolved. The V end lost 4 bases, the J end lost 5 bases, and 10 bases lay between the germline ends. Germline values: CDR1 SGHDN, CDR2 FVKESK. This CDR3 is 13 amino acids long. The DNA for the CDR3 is TGTGCCAGCAGCCTCACCCTAGGAGATACGCAGTATTTT. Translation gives CASSLTLGDTQYF. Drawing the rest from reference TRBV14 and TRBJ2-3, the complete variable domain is EAGVTQFPSHSVIEKGQTVTLRCDPISGHDNLYWYRRVMGKEIKFLLHFVKESKQDESGMPNNRFLAERTGGTYSTLKVQPAELEDSGVYFCASSLTLGDTQYFGPGTRLTVL.

CDR3 sequence (DNA): TGTGCCAGCAGTTTAGTACCGGCGGGACAGGCAACCGGGGAGCTGTTTTTT. Translated: CASSLVPAGQATGELFF. V and J are TRBV27 and TRBJ2-2, with 8 bases identical to TRBD1. This CDR3 is 17 amino acids long. Germline trimming cut 2 bases from V and 5 bases from J; bases unmatched to any gene: 10. CDR1 and CDR2 from the germline V gene are MNHEY and SMNVEV (reference sequence).

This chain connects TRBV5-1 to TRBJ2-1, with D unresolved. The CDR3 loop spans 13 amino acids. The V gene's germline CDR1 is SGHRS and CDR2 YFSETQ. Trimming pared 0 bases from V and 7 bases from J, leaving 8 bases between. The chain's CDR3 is CASSLEQSNEQFF. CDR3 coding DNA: TGCGCCAGCAGCTTGGAACAGTCGAATGAGCAGTTCTTC.

DNA for the CDR3: TGTGCTAGTGGTTTGAACCAGCGGGGGCTCTACAATGAGCAGTTCTTC. It encodes CASGLNQRGLYNEQFF. The rearrangement uses TRBV12-5 and TRBJ2-1; 8 bases line up with TRBD2. This CDR3 has 16 residues. Germline V gene data show CDR1 as LGHNT and CDR2 as FRNRAP. Unmatched junction bases numbered 6, after V lost 2 bases and J lost 3 bases.

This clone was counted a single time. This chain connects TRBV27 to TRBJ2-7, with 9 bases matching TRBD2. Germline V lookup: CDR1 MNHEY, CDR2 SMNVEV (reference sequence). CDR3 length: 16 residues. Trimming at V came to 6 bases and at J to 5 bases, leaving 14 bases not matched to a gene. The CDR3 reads CASRTSGSSTTDEQYF. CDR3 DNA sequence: TGTGCCAGCAGGACTAGCGGAAGCTCCACTACAGACGAGCAGTACTTC.

The CDR3 here is CASRKGAMVEKLFF. The DNA of the CDR3 is TGTGCCAGCAGGAAGGGGGCTATGGTTGAAAAACTGTTTTTT. The gene calls are TRBV4-2 and TRBJ1-4; 7 bases match TRBD1. Per germline, CDR1 LGHNA and CDR2 YNFKEQ. This CDR3 comprises 14 residues. V gave up 6 bases and J gave up 7 bases; unmatched junction bases: 8.

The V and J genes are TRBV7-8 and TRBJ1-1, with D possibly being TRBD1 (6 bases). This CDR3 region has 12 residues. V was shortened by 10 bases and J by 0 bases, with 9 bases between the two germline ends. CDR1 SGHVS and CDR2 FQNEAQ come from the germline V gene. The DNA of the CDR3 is TGTGCCACCGGACAGATGAACACTGAAGCTTTCTTT. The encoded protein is CATGQMNTEAFF.

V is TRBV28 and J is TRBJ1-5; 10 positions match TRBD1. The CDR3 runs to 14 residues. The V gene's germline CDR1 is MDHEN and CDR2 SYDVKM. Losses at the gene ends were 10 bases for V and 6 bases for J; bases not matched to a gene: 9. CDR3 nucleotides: TGTGCCACCACCAGACAGGGGGCGAGTCAGCCCCAGCATTTT. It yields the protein CATTRQGASQPQHF.

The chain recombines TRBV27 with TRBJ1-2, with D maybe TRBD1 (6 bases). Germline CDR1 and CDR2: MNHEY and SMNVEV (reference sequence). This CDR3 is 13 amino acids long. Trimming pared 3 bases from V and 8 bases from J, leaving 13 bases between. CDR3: CASSFGGAGGYTF. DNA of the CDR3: TGTGCCAGCAGTTTTGGGGGGGCGGGGGGCTACACCTTC.

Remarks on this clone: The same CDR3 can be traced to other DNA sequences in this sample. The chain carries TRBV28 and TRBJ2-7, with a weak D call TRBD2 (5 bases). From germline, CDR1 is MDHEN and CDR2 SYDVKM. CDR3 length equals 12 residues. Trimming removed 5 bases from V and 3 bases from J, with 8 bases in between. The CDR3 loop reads CASSRRDYEQYF. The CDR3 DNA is TGTGCCAGCAGTAGACGGGACTACGAGCAGTACTTC.

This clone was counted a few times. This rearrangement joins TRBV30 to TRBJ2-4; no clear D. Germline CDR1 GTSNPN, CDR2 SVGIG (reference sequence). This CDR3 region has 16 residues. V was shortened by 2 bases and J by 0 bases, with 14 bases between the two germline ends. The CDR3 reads CAWSLPDRVAKNIQYF. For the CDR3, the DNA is TGTGCCTGGAGTCTACCGGATCGGGTAGCCAAAAACATTCAGTACTTC. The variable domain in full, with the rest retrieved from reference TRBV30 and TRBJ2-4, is SQTIHQWPATLVQPVGSPLSLECTVEGTSNPNLYWYRQAAGRGLQLLFYSVGIGQISSEVPQNLSASRPQDRQFILSSKKLLLSDSGFYLCAWSLPDRVAKNIQYFGAGTRLSVL.

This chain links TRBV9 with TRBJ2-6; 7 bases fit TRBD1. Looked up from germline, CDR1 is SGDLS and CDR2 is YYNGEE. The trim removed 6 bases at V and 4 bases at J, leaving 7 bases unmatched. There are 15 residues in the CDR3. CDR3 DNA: TGTGCCAGCAAGGAAAGGGGGCTCGGGGCCAACGTCCTGACTTTC. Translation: CASKERGLGANVLTF.

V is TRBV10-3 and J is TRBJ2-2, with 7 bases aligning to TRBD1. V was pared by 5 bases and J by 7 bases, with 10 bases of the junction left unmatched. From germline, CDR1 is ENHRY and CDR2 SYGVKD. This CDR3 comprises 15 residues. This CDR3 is CAISYYPGGDGELFF. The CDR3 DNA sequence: TGTGCCATCAGTTATTATCCAGGGGGTGACGGGGAGCTGTTTTTT.

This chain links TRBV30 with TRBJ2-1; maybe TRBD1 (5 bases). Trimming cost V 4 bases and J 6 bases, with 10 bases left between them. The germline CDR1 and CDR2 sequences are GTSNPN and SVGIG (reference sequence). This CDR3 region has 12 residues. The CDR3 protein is CAWKDNRNEQFF. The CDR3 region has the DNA TGTGCCTGGAAGGACAACCGCAATGAGCAGTTCTTC.